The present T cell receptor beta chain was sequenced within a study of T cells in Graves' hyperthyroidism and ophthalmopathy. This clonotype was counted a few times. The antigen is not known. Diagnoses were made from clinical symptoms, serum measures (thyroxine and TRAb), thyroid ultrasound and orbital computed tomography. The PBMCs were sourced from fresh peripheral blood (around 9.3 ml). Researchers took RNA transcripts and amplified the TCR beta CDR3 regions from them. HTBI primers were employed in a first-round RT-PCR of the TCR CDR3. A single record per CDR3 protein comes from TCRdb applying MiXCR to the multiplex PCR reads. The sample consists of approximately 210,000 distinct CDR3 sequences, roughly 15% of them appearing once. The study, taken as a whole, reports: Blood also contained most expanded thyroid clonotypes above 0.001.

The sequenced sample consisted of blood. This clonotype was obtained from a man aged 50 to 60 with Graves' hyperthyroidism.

CDR3 sequence (DNA): TGTGCCAGCAGTGAGCAGCTAGCGGGAGCAGAGACCCAGTACTTC. The encoded protein is CASSEQLAGAETQYF. The V and J genes are TRBV2 and TRBJ2-5; 10 bases agree with TRBD2. This CDR3 has 15 amino acids. The trim removed 3 bases at V and 4 bases at J, leaving 5 bases unmatched. Germline CDR1 reads SNHLY; CDR2 reads FYNNEI.